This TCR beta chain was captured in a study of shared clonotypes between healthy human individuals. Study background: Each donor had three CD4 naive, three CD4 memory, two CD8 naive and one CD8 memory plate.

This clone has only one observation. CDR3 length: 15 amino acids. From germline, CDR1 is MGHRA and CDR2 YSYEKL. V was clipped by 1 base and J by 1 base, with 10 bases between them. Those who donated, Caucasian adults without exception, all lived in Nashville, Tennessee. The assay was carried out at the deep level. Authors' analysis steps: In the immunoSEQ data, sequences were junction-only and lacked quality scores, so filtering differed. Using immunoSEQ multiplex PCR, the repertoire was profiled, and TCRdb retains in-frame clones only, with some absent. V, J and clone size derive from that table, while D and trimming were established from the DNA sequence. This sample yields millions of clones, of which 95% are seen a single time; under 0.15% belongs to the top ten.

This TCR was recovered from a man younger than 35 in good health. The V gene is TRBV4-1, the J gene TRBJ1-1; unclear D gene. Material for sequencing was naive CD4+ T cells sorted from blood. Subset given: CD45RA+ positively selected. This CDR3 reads CASSQGPTRNTEAFF. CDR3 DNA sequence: TGCGCCAGCAGCCAAGGCCCCACAAGGAACACTGAAGCTTTCTTT.